This T cell receptor beta chain originates from a study of T cells in Graves' hyperthyroidism and ophthalmopathy (dated by TCRdb to 2018 to 2020). Notes on the research overall: Peripheral blood samples were taken at initial diagnosis, before any treatment was given. The paper reports TCR Vbeta CDR3 sequencing of approximately 140 peripheral blood samples: approximately 41 ophthalmopathy, over 70 hyperthyroidism and about 17 progressor patients. Prospective prediction of ophthalmopathy was tested in an independent validation cohort of approximately 19 hyperthyroidism patients and 17 patients who later progressed to ophthalmopathy. The approximately 100 discovery patients were divided at random into training and test sets in a 7:3 ratio. In addition, the study compared T-cell repertoires in thyroid tissue and in blood from a handful of Graves' hyperthyroidism patients. Following sampling, methimazole starting at 30 mg daily was given to hyperthyroidism patients, and high-dose intravenous methylprednisolone was given to ophthalmopathy patients. TCR V-J signatures able to tell the groups apart were searched for in a discovery cohort of some 100 patients, of whom 43 had Graves' ophthalmopathy and under 65 had stable Graves' hyperthyroidism.

The TCR beta CDR3 regions were amplified from the RNA transcripts. For the first round of RT-PCR on the TCR CDR3, the HTBI primer set was used together with the Qiagen OneStep RT-PCR kit. A second multiplex PCR round built the libraries, followed by size selection and purification. The libraries were sequenced on an Illumina HiSeq2000 using paired-end 100 bp reads. The paper's processing steps were these. SOAPnuke was used to process the raw data, with reads discarded if the reads contained adapters or uncalled bases, had a mean Phred below 15, or lacked an exact constant-primer or identifier match. COPE v1.2.5 was used to merge the high-quality paired reads, and each unique nucleotide sequence was defined as a clonotype. Clonotypes were aligned to IMGT TRBV, TRBD and TRBJ reference segments using MiTCR v1.1. Analysis was restricted to V-J combinations with a frequency above 0.0001, which covered over 98% of repertoires. The TCS score was defined as the ratio of F50 (clonal expansion) to E x V (chaos), calculated using BLOSUM62-based TCRdist between CDR3 peptides within each V-J. Welch's t-statistics and random forest reduced fewer than 600 V-J features to some 14, which were used in a naive Bayes classifier (R e1071). The raw public reads went through TCRdb reprocessing: fastp at Q25, MiXCR clone calling, in-frame beta chains kept. Here each entry gathers all rows of one CDR3 protein and keeps the most common genes and DNA. These V and J calls derive from TCRdb rather than the authors' analysis. The sample contains around 350,000 distinct CDR3 sequences, roughly 15% of them found a single time. 15% to 20% of the sample is in the top ten clones.

Paper-wide results and their limitations: Blood samples also contained most of the expanded thyroid clonotypes (frequency above 0.001), which suggests that blood repertoires may reflect thyroid immune responses. In cross-validation, a model built on a 13 V-J signature told ophthalmopathy apart from stable hyperthyroidism with roughly 87% sensitivity and roughly 81% specificity, and in testing the same model reached 80%/75%. In validation, the model predicted progression to ophthalmopathy a median of about 6 months before onset, with approximately 71% sensitivity and about 72% specificity. Sample size was not statistically predetermined, and blinding of investigators to group allocation was not performed.

The CDR3 has 13 amino acids, counting the end cysteine and phenylalanine. CDR3 DNA only is kept here, 39 bases in frame from base 1. The germline V gene sets CDR1 to SGHVS and CDR2 to FQNEAQ. V loses 2 bases of germline sequence and J loses 5 bases, and the interval between the two ends is 9 bases. In its sample, this clonotype was seen a few times. This clone's antigen is unknown. No base qualities exist here, and no much larger clone lies one base off it. Ophthalmopathy patients had moderately to severely active disease, Clinical Activity Score of at least 3, NOSPECS grade of at least 4, and duration under 3 months. Exclusion was applied to patients with uncontrolled infections, other autoimmune diseases, pregnancy or lactation. Clinical symptoms, serum thyroxine and TRAb, thyroid ultrasound, and orbital computed tomography formed the basis for the diagnoses. PBMCs were isolated from approximately 10 ml of fresh peripheral blood by Ficoll-Paque density gradient centrifugation. Total RNA was extracted with Trizol reagent, and quality was checked on an Agilent 2100 Bioanalyzer.

The TCR comes from an older woman with Graves' ophthalmopathy. The chain is assembled from TRBV7-8 and TRBJ1-2; the D gene remains uncertain. The sequenced sample consisted of blood. The CDR3 protein sequence reads: CASSLSPSYGYTF. The nucleotides read TGTGCCAGCAGCTTATCTCCCTCATATGGCTACACCTTC.